These 23 T cell receptor beta chains were sequenced from one sample in a study of glioma-infiltrating T cells (dated by TCRdb to about 2016). TCRdb names Illumina MiSeq as the instrument used. The iRepertoire nested amplicon-rescue multiplex PCR (arm-PCR) platform was used to amplify TCR alpha and beta CDR3 regions from RNA. TCRdb handled the public reads itself, with Q25 trimming in fastp and clone calling in MiXCR, and kept productive beta chains. For every CDR3 protein sequence, its rows merge into one entry that carries the most common genes and DNA. This sample lists 20,000 to 25,000 distinct CDR3 sequences; approximately 25% were detected once. The ten largest make up about an eighth of the sample. The material sequenced was glioma tissue, nonneoplastic brain tissue, or PBMCs (not recorded which). These receptors came from a human donor with low-grade glioma or glioblastoma, undergoing nonglioma brain surgery, or in good health (not recorded which).

This clonotype was picked up a small number of times. This may be a read error, as it is one base from a much larger clone. The J gene is TRBJ2-7, the V gene TRBV7-6; no definite D call. Germline lookup yields CDR1 SGHVS and CDR2 FNYEAQ. The CDR3 runs to 15 residues. As DNA, the CDR3 is TGTGCCCGCAGCCGCGGCTCGGATTCGGCCTACGAGCAGTACTTC. Translating gives CARSRGSDSAYEQYF. The full variable domain, rest sourced from reference TRBV7-6 and TRBJ2-7, is GAGVSQSPRYKVTKRGQDVALRCDPISGHVSLYWYRQALGQGPEFLTYFNYEAQQDKSGLPNDRFSAERPEGSISTLTIQRTEQRDSAMYRCARSRGSDSAYEQYFGPGTRLTVT.

This clonotype is labeled medium-sized. This chain uses TRBV6-1 with TRBJ2-7; D unresolved. Germline loops: CDR1 MNHNS, CDR2 SASEGT. The CDR3 extends over 15 amino acids. V was pared by 7 bases and J by 4 bases, with 20 bases between. CDR3 region: CASTVDRTILYEQYF. Written as DNA, the CDR3 is TGTGCCAGCACCGTAGATCGGACGATCCTTTACGAGCAGTACTTC.

This clonotype was observed many times. J is TRBJ1-2 and V is TRBV2; D unclear. Germline loops: CDR1 SNHLY, CDR2 FYNNEI. Trimming left V 4 bases short and J 7 bases short, with 7 bases between. CDR3 length equals 11 residues. The CDR3 reads CASSVRAGYTF. The CDR3 bases are TGTGCCAGCAGTGTTAGGGCTGGCTACACCTTC.

Comment on this clonotype: This clone may be a read error of a much larger clone one base away. The rearrangement joins TRBV24-1 to TRBJ1-2, with D possibly TRBD1 on 5 matching bases. The CDR3 has 18 residues. V shed 4 bases and J shed 0 bases, with 20 bases lying between them. From germline, CDR1 is KGHDR and CDR2 SFDVKD. The CDR3 DNA sequence: TGTGCCACCAGTGAACCTTCTACCCGACAGCCGACTAACTATGGCTACACCTTC. It is translated as CATSEPSTRQPTNYGYTF.

J is TRBJ2-1 and V is TRBV3-1; the match to TRBD2 covers 8 bases. The CDR3 extends over 14 amino acids. Losses at the gene ends were 2 bases for V and 8 bases for J; bases not matched to a gene: 5. CDR1 and CDR2 from the germline V gene are LGHDT and YNNKEL (reference sequence). CDR3 protein: CASSQLGGGDEQFF. In DNA, the CDR3 is TGTGCCAGCAGCCAACTCGGGGGGGGAGATGAGCAGTTCTTC.

In its sample, this clonotype was seen many times. The chain uses TRBV12-3 or TRBV12-4 and TRBJ2-7, with 9 bases matching TRBD2. Losses at the gene ends were 2 bases for V and 2 bases for J; bases not matched to a gene: 4. CDR3 length equals 15 residues. CDR3 DNA: TGTGCCAGCAGTTTACTCGCGGGGGGGACCTACGAGCAGTACTTC. Translated: CASSLLAGGTYEQYF.

The chain is built from TRBV19 and TRBJ1-5; 8 positions agree with TRBD1. CDR3 size: 15 residues. Unmatched junction bases numbered 12, after V lost 5 bases and J lost 9 bases. Per the germline V gene, CDR1 is LNHDA and CDR2 is SQIVND (reference sequence). The CDR3 loop reads CASSPQGQGSGPQHF. DNA for the CDR3: TGTGCCAGTAGTCCCCAAGGACAGGGCTCCGGGCCCCAGCATTTT.

This clonotype was counted many times. This chain uses TRBV28 with TRBJ2-7, with D uncertain. Germline V CDR1 and CDR2: MDHEN, SYDVKM. CDR3 length: 14 residues. V lost 3 bases and J lost 4, with 13 bases in between. The CDR3 protein is CASSLQHRAYEQYF. The CDR3 coding sequence is TGTGCCAGCAGTTTGCAACACAGAGCATACGAGCAGTACTTC.

This clonotype was observed many times. CDR3 loop: CSATPKETQYF. The CDR3 DNA reads TGCAGTGCCACCCCAAAGGAGACCCAGTACTTC. The chain links TRBV20-1 to TRBJ2-5; D is ambiguous. There are 11 residues in the CDR3. Per germline, CDR1 DFQATT and CDR2 SNEGSKA (reference sequence). Trimming took 6 bases from V and 5 from J, leaving 10 bases between them.

This clonotype was seen many times. The gene calls are TRBV7-9 and TRBJ1-6; TRBD1 might be the D (5 bases). The CDR3 is 12 amino acids. The germline V gene encodes CDR1 SEHNR and CDR2 FQNEAQ (reference sequence). V lost 5 bases, J lost 10 bases, and 9 bases lay in between. The CDR3 here is CASSNRQSPLHF. The CDR3 DNA reads TGTGCCAGCAGCAATAGACAGTCACCCCTCCACTTT.

This clonotype has just a few counts. V is TRBV7-9 and J is TRBJ1-1, with TRBD1 as a possible D gene (5 bases). The V end was cut by 4 bases, the J end by 5 bases, with 17 bases between. Germline V gives CDR1 SEHNR, CDR2 FQNEAQ (reference sequence). The length of the CDR3 is 15 residues. CDR3 DNA: TGTGCCAGCAGCTCAAGAGAAGGGGCCCGGACTGAAGCTTTCTTT. This translates into CASSSREGARTEAFF.

This clonotype was counted at least ten times. V gene TRBV27 combines with J gene TRBJ1-2, with a weak D call TRBD1 (5 bases). The germline CDR1 and CDR2 sequences are MNHEY and SMNVEV (reference sequence). The CDR3 sequence is 15 residues long. Trimming cost V 8 bases and J 4 bases, with 20 bases left between them. DNA for the CDR3: TGTGCCAGCCAACCCGACTACGGGGGGAGCTATGGCTACACCTTC. Translated, it gives CASQPDYGGSYGYTF.

Concerning this clonotype: A much more abundant neighbour one base away suggests this may be a read error. V usage is TRBV12-3 or TRBV12-4 and J usage is TRBJ2-1, with TRBD2 matching 7 bases. The J segment lost 5 bases and the V segment lost 6 bases, leaving 10 bases of the junction unmatched. The CDR3 loop spans 15 amino acids. For the CDR3, the DNA is TGTGCCAGCAGAACGACTAGCCCTGGGGACAATGAGCAGTTCTTC. It is translated as CASRTTSPGDNEQFF.

This clonotype was seen a few times. The rearrangement joins TRBV19 to TRBJ2-6; D call uncertain. The V gene lost 5 bases and the J gene lost 4 bases, with 9 bases spanning the gap. This CDR3 comprises 14 residues. Germline assignment: CDR1 LNHDA and CDR2 SQIVND (reference sequence). The CDR3 DNA reads TGTGCCAGTAGTCACGTCCCAGGGGCCAACGTCCTGACTTTC. It is translated as CASSHVPGANVLTF.

This clonotype is categorized as medium-sized (0.01 to 0.1%). The chain combines TRBV6-1 with TRBJ2-7, with 10 bases that match TRBD2. With V trimmed by 7 bases and J by 3 bases, 6 bases remained unmatched. Germline V gene data show CDR1 as MNHNS and CDR2 as SASEGT. The CDR3 is 14 amino acids. The CDR3 loop is CASTLLAGNYEQYF. CDR3 DNA: TGTGCCAGCACCCTACTAGCGGGGAACTACGAGCAGTACTTC.

The rearrangement uses TRBV2 and TRBJ1-1; D is possibly TRBD1 (5 bases). This CDR3 comprises 16 residues. Germline V gene sequence: CDR1 SNHLY, CDR2 FYNNEI. V lost 6 bases to trimming and J lost 0 bases, with 17 bases between them. Written as DNA, the CDR3 is TGTGCCAGCAGCCCACTCTCCCTAGGGGTGAACACTGAAGCTTTCTTT. It specifies CASSPLSLGVNTEAFF.

This clonotype was seen at least ten times. V gene TRBV4-1 combines with J gene TRBJ1-2; TRBD1 matches 9 bases. This CDR3 has 15 residues. V shed 1 base and J 2 bases; nucleotides not matched to a gene: 2. CDR1 is MGHRA and CDR2 is YSYEKL in the germline V gene. CDR3 sequence: CASSQGQGVNYGYTF. DNA of the CDR3: TGCGCCAGCAGCCAAGGACAGGGGGTCAACTATGGCTACACCTTC.

A remark on this clonotype: A junction end diverges from the germline sequence, so it may reflect a read error. V gene TRBV7-2 combines with J gene TRBJ2-7, with a tentative D call TRBD1 (5 bases). Germline V gene sequence: CDR1 SGHTA, CDR2 FQGNSA. This CDR3 is 12 amino acids long. This chain's CDR3 is CARSQDTYEQYF. The CDR3 nucleotides read TGTGCCCGCAGCCAGGACACCTACGAGCAGTACTTC.

The chain couples TRBV7-2 to TRBJ1-1; no definite D call. This CDR3 region has 14 residues. V was cut by 0 bases and J by 11 bases, with 16 bases left in between. The germline V gene has CDR1 SGHTA and CDR2 FQGNSA. In nucleotides, the CDR3 is TGTGCCAGCAGCTTAGCGGCCCCCCAAGGAGGGGCTTTCTTT. It yields the protein CASSLAAPQGGAFF.

Ten or more counts support this clonotype. The J gene is TRBJ1-5, the V gene TRBV28, with D perhaps matching TRBD1 (5 bases). V was clipped by 3 bases and J by 4 bases, with 13 bases between them. The V gene's germline CDR1 is MDHEN and CDR2 SYDVKM. The CDR3 loop spans 15 amino acids. CDR3 bases: TGTGCCAGCAGTTTTGAGGGGATGGGTAATCAGCCCCAGCATTTT. It encodes CASSFEGMGNQPQHF.

The CDR3 DNA sequence: TGCAGCGGTTTGTTAGAGACTGAAGCTTTCTTT. Translation gives CSGLLETEAFF. The chain couples TRBV29-1 to TRBJ1-1; D ambiguous. CDR3 length: 11 residues. V was pared by 7 bases and J by 5 bases, with 11 bases between. Germline V lookup: CDR1 SQVTM, CDR2 ANQGSEA.

In regard to this clonotype: Just one base apart from a much larger clone, this may be a read error. The rearrangement uses TRBV20-1 and TRBJ2-7; perhaps TRBD2 as D (6 bases). Trimming shortened V by 7 bases and J by 0 bases, and 16 bases separated the two germline ends. This CDR3 spans 14 amino acids. Germline-derived CDR1 and CDR2 are DFQATT and SNEGSKA (reference sequence). The CDR3 is CSDSRDFFSYEQYF. The CDR3 DNA is TGCAGTGATAGCCGGGACTTCTTCTCCTACGAGCAGTACTTC.

A few counts support this clonotype. The chain links TRBV11-2 to TRBJ2-2; the match to TRBD2 covers 11 bases. There are 15 residues in the CDR3. Germline CDR1 reads SGHAT; CDR2 reads FQNNGV. Trimming cost V 4 bases and J 8 bases; bases outside gene matches: 6. The CDR3 bases are TGTGCCAGCAGCTCCTTAGCGGGGGGGACAGGGGAGCTGTTTTTT. This encodes CASSSLAGGTGELFF.